Below, one T cell receptor (beta chain) is given with its context. Assay used: immunoSEQ multiplex PCR; TCRdb lists only in-frame clones, some missing. The repertoire consists of 440,000 or so clones, with about 91% occurring once and the leading ten covering 1.5% to 1.8%. These data originate in a study of blood T cell repertoires in COVID-19. Study-wide background: Collection of acute and convalescent COVID-19 samples took place in the United States, Italy and Spain. From T cells, B-cell-depleted T cells, or PBMCs came the material, which was cDNA or gDNA.

This clonotype was obtained from a woman between 40 and 55 years old with COVID-19, enrolled during active disease. The sample was peripheral blood.

DNA for the CDR3: TGCAGTGCTAGTAACCGGGACAGGGGGTCCTACAATGAGCAGTTCTTC. Amino acid sequence: CSASNRDRGSYNEQFF. V is TRBV20-1 and J is TRBJ2-1; 11 bases align to TRBD1. V lost 3 bases, J lost 1 base, and 5 bases stayed unmatched. This CDR3 spans 16 amino acids. In germline, CDR1 is DFQATT, CDR2 SNEGSKA (reference sequence).